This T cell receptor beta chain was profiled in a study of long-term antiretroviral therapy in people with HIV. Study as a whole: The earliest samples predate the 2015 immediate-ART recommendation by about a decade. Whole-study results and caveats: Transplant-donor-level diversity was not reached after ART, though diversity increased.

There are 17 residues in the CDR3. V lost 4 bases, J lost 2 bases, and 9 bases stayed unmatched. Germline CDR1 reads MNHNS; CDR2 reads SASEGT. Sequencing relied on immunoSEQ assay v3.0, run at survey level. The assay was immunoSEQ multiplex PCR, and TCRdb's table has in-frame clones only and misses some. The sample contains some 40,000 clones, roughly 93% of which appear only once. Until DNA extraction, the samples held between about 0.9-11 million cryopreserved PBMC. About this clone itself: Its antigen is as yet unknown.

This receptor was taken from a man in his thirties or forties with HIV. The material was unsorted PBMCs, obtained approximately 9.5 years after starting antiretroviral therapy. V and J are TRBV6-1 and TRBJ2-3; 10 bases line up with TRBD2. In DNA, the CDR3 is TGTGCCAGCAGTGGAGGAGGTAGCGGGGGGCTCACAGATACGCAGTATTTT. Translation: CASSGGGSGGLTDTQYF.